The 26 T cell receptor beta chains in this list originate from one sample, sequenced in a study of cytomegalovirus exposure and HLA in healthy donors. PCR was performed using 60 Vbeta and 13 Jbeta primers. Sequencing was performed with immunoSEQ multiplex PCR; in TCRdb, only in-frame clones are kept and a portion is missing. The sample includes around 130,000 clones, roughly 84% of them seen just once. Sequencing used PBMCs. Source of these receptors: a woman younger than 30 in good health and CMV-seropositive.

V and J are TRBV5-4 and TRBJ1-2, with 9 bases fitting TRBD1. This CDR3 has 16 amino acids. Germline trimming cut 1 base from V and 4 bases from J; bases unmatched to any gene: 8. CDR1 is SGHNT, CDR2 YYREEE, per germline (reference sequence). The CDR3 coding sequence is TGTGCCAGCAGCTTGTTAGACAGGGGGGGACTCTATGGCTACACCTTC. Encoded protein: CASSLLDRGGLYGYTF.

The V gene is TRBV27, the J gene TRBJ2-3, with D tentatively TRBD1 (5 bases). V was cut by 4 bases and J by 4 bases, with 27 bases left in between. CDR1 and CDR2 (germline): MNHEY, SMNVEV (reference sequence). The CDR3 is made up of 19 amino acids. This CDR3 reads CASSSPRWGRHNLPDTQYF. The DNA of the CDR3 is TGTGCCAGCAGTTCCCCAAGATGGGGCAGGCACAACCTTCCAGATACGCAGTATTTT.

J is TRBJ2-5 and V is TRBV5-4; D is undetermined. The V end lost 3 bases, the J end lost 4 bases, and 10 bases lay between the germline ends. Germline-derived CDR1 and CDR2 are SGHNT and YYREEE (reference sequence). This CDR3 has 13 residues. CDR3 amino acids: CASSSTRGETQYF. The CDR3, as DNA: TGTGCCAGCAGCTCTACGAGAGGAGAGACCCAGTACTTC.

The genes are TRBV6-1 and TRBJ2-1; D is unresolved. The CDR3 is made up of 15 amino acids. Germline assignment: CDR1 MNHNS and CDR2 SASEGT. V lost 4 bases, J lost 0 bases, and 10 bases lay in between. Here the CDR3 DNA reads TGTGCCAGCAGTGTACAGCCAACCTCCTACAATGAGCAGTTCTTC. Translating it yields CASSVQPTSYNEQFF.

The V call is TRBV7-3, the J call TRBJ2-3; 7 bases fit TRBD2. From germline, CDR1 is SGHTA and CDR2 FQGTGA. V shed 6 bases and J 1 base; nucleotides not matched to a gene: 4. The CDR3 has 14 residues. For the CDR3, the DNA is TGTGCCAGCAGTCGGGACTACGGCACAGATACGCAGTATTTT. This sequence encodes CASSRDYGTDTQYF.

The chain combines TRBV30 with TRBJ2-2, with TRBD1 identical over 10 bases. Germline V lookup: CDR1 GTSNPN, CDR2 SVGIG (reference sequence). The CDR3 covers 16 residues. Trimming removed 5 bases from V and 3 bases from J; junction bases left unmatched: 9. CDR3: CAWLTGGEVYTGELFF. The CDR3 region has the DNA TGTGCCTGGCTGACAGGGGGCGAAGTCTACACCGGGGAGCTGTTTTTT.

The chain couples TRBV10-1 to TRBJ2-3, with TRBD2 as a possible D gene (6 bases). The ends were cut back, 0 bases at V and 3 bases at J, with 10 bases in the middle. The CDR3 covers 15 residues. CDR1 and CDR2 from the germline V gene are WNHNN and SYGVQD (reference sequence). CDR3 nucleotide sequence: TGCGCCAGCAGTGAGTCGTCCCTAGCGACAGATACGCAGTATTTT. This translates into CASSESSLATDTQYF.

This chain uses TRBV4-2 with TRBJ1-3, with 8 bases matching TRBD1. This CDR3 contains 16 residues. J was trimmed by 0 bases and V by 5 bases; bases with no gene match: 6. The V gene's germline CDR1 is LGHNA and CDR2 YNFKEQ. The CDR3, as DNA: TGTGCCAGCAGCGAATCCACAGGGGGCTCTGGAAACACCATATATTTT. It translates to CASSESTGGSGNTIYF.

V is TRBV10-3 and J is TRBJ1-2; 9 positions match TRBD1. This CDR3 has 17 residues. Germline-derived CDR1 and CDR2 are ENHRY and SYGVKD. The J segment lost 5 bases and the V segment lost 0 bases, leaving 10 bases of the junction unmatched. The CDR3 DNA reads as TGTGCCATCAGTGAGTCGATGAACAGGGGGCGAGGTTATGGCTACACCTTC. This translates into CAISESMNRGRGYGYTF.

This chain joins TRBV7-9 and TRBJ2-7; 10 nucleotides agree with TRBD1. This CDR3 comprises 15 residues. The trim removed 5 bases at V and 6 bases at J, leaving 10 bases unmatched. Germline CDR1 and CDR2: SEHNR and FQNEAQ (reference sequence). In nucleotides, the CDR3 is TGTGCCAGCAGCCCACGGACAGGGGGAAGCAGCGAGCAGTACTTC. Its protein is CASSPRTGGSSEQYF. Combining the CDR3 with reference TRBV7-9 and TRBJ2-7 gives the whole variable domain DTGVSQNPRHKITKRGQNVTFRCDPISEHNRLYWYRQTLGQGPEFLTYFQNEAQLEKSRLLSDRFSAERPKGSFSTLEIQRTEQGDSAMYLCASSPRTGGSSEQYFGPGTRLTVT.

This sequence joins TRBV2 and TRBJ1-5; 8 bases map to TRBD1. The germline V gene has CDR1 SNHLY and CDR2 FYNNEI. J gave up 6 bases and V 5 bases, and 3 bases lay outside the gene matches. This CDR3 region has 13 residues. Here the CDR3 DNA reads TGTGCCAGCAGTCTGGGGACAGGTCAGCCCCAGCATTTT. Amino acid sequence: CASSLGTGQPQHF.

This chain connects TRBV19 to TRBJ2-2; 7 bases agree with TRBD2. CDR1 LNHDA and CDR2 SQIVND come from the germline V gene (reference sequence). This CDR3 is 16 amino acids long. The ends lost 7 bases at V and 5 bases at J; junction bases unmatched: 13. The CDR3 DNA sequence: TGTGCCAGTATTACTTGGGAGGGACGAAAAACCGGGGAGCTGTTTTTT. Translation: CASITWEGRKTGELFF.

V usage is TRBV12-5 and J usage is TRBJ2-7; the D gene is possibly TRBD1 (5 bases). Trimming removed 0 bases from V and 3 bases from J, with 12 bases in between. This CDR3 spans 15 amino acids. Looked up from germline, CDR1 is LGHNT and CDR2 is FRNRAP. The CDR3 coding sequence is TGTGCTAGTGGTTTGGTAGTTGGCAGGGACTACGAGCAGTACTTC. As protein: CASGLVVGRDYEQYF.

V usage is TRBV7-3 and J usage is TRBJ2-1; TRBD2 might be the D (5 bases). Trimming pared 2 bases from V and 6 bases from J, leaving 14 bases between. Germline V lookup: CDR1 SGHTA, CDR2 FQGTGA. CDR3 length equals 15 residues. CDR3 DNA: TGTGCCAGCAGCTTAGACGGTGGACTGCTCAATGAGCAGTTCTTC. Amino acid sequence: CASSLDGGLLNEQFF.

This rearrangement joins TRBV5-1 to TRBJ2-7, with a possible D match to TRBD1 (6 bases). The CDR3 is 14 residues long. Between the trimmed V and J ends, which lost 2 bases and 3 bases, there was a span of 12 bases. The germline CDR1 and CDR2 sequences are SGHRS and YFSETQ. The CDR3 loop is CASSLRGDNYEQYF. CDR3 DNA: TGCGCCAGCAGCTTAAGAGGGGACAACTACGAGCAGTACTTC. Together with reference TRBV5-1 and TRBJ2-7, the CDR3 gives the full variable domain: KAGVTQTPRYLIKTRGQQVTLSCSPISGHRSVSWYQQTPGQGLQFLFEYFSETQRNKGNFPGRFSGRQFSNSRSEMNVSTLELGDSALYLCASSLRGDNYEQYFGPGTRLTVT.

CDR3 residues: CASSPQGSGNTIYF. CDR3 sequence (DNA): TGTGCCAGCAGCCCCCAGGGATCTGGAAACACCATATATTTT. The rearrangement joins TRBV11-2 to TRBJ1-3; tentatively, D is TRBD1 (5 bases). V lost 5 bases to trimming and J lost 1 base, with 9 bases between them. The CDR3 has 14 residues. CDR1 and CDR2 (germline): SGHAT, FQNNGV.

The rearrangement joins TRBV27 to TRBJ1-1, with unresolved D. The CDR3 length is 16 residues. The V and J ends lost 5 bases and 6 bases respectively, with 22 bases between them. Germline V gene lookup returns CDR1 MNHEY and CDR2 SMNVEV (reference sequence). The CDR3 sequence: CASSPMPGIPDAEAFF. In DNA, the CDR3 is TGTGCCAGCAGTCCAATGCCCGGGATCCCCGATGCTGAAGCTTTCTTT.

The chain couples TRBV9 to TRBJ1-2; possibly TRBD1 for D (6 bases). The V end lost 3 bases, the J end lost 5 bases, and 14 bases lay between the germline ends. CDR1 SGDLS and CDR2 YYNGEE come from the germline V gene. CDR3 length: 14 amino acids. CDR3 residues: CASSEVGQSYGYTF. CDR3 DNA sequence: TGTGCCAGCAGCGAGGTAGGACAGTCATATGGCTACACCTTC.

The chain employs TRBV11-2 and TRBJ1-2, with TRBD1 matching 8 bases. This CDR3 comprises 17 residues. The germline V gene encodes CDR1 SGHAT and CDR2 FQNNGV. The J segment lost 3 bases and the V segment lost 4 bases, leaving 13 bases of the junction unmatched. CDR3 region: CASSSLKQGGDHYGYTF. CDR3 coding DNA: TGTGCCAGCAGCTCCTTAAAACAGGGGGGAGATCACTATGGCTACACCTTC.

This clone has just one count. The CDR3 nucleotides read TGTGCCATCAGTGAGTCCACGTATCGGGGGGCCTACGAGCAGTACTTC. This codes for CAISESTYRGAYEQYF. The rearrangement links TRBV10-3 to TRBJ2-7, with 7 bases identical to TRBD2. Losses at the gene ends were 0 bases for V and 2 bases for J; bases not matched to a gene: 7. The CDR3 has 16 amino acids. Per germline, CDR1 ENHRY and CDR2 SYGVKD.

The CDR3 bases are TGCGCCAGCAGCCCGGGGGGGGCGGGTTCCCGAATGAACACTGAAGCTTTCTTT. Protein: CASSPGGAGSRMNTEAFF. The V and J genes are TRBV5-1 and TRBJ1-1, with D maybe TRBD1 (6 bases). Trimming removed 4 bases at V and 0 bases at J, with 22 bases between. Germline-derived CDR1 and CDR2 are SGHRS and YFSETQ. CDR3 size: 18 residues.

The chain couples TRBV4-1 to TRBJ2-1; 7 nucleotides agree with TRBD2. Germline CDR1 reads MGHRA; CDR2 reads YSYEKL. Trimming at V came to 1 base and at J to 8 bases, leaving 5 bases not matched to a gene. This CDR3 contains 14 residues. The CDR3 loop reads CASSQVGGFDEQFF. The DNA of the CDR3 is TGCGCCAGCAGCCAAGTCGGGGGGTTCGATGAGCAGTTCTTC.

The chain is built from TRBV4-1 and TRBJ2-1, with 11 bases identical to TRBD2. This CDR3 comprises 16 residues. Germline V gives CDR1 MGHRA, CDR2 YSYEKL. J gave up 4 bases and V 1 base, and 3 bases lay outside the gene matches. The CDR3 spells CASSQGTSGGYNEQFF. DNA of the CDR3: TGCGCCAGCAGCCAAGGAACTAGCGGGGGATACAATGAGCAGTTCTTC.

Note on this clone: One end of the junction varies from germline; a read error may be responsible. The chain is built from TRBV7-7 and TRBJ2-7, with 10 positions matching TRBD1. The CDR3 spans 13 residues. The germline V gene encodes CDR1 SSHAT and CDR2 FNYEAQ (reference sequence). CDR3 DNA sequence: TGTGCTAGCAGCGGCGGGACAGGGGCCGAGCAGTACTTC. It is translated as CASSGGTGAEQYF.

The chain employs TRBV2 and TRBJ2-3; the D is unclear. This CDR3 comprises 14 residues. Trimming pared 0 bases from V and 6 bases from J, leaving 10 bases between. Germline V lookup: CDR1 SNHLY, CDR2 FYNNEI. CDR3 region: CASSEAALRDTQYF. The CDR3 nucleotides read TGTGCCAGCAGTGAAGCGGCCCTCAGGGATACGCAGTATTTT.

This clone was picked up a small number of times. Here the CDR3 reads CASSSWAGGLTDTQYF. The CDR3 DNA sequence: TGTGCCAGCAGCTCCTGGGCGGGGGGGCTCACAGATACGCAGTATTTT. This sequence joins TRBV9 and TRBJ2-3; TRBD2 aligns across 9 bases. The CDR3 sequence is 16 residues long. Germline V lookup: CDR1 SGDLS, CDR2 YYNGEE. V shed 4 bases, J shed 2 bases, and the junction held 8 bases outside the gene matches.